Presented here are 28 T cell receptor beta chains from one specimen sequenced in a study of control samples from healthy donors and cancer patients. Sequenced by immunoSEQ multiplex PCR; TCRdb stores in-frame clones only, minus some. The sample carries fewer than 200,000 clones, 93% recorded once. The material sequenced was blood. The source is a woman aged 60-70 years in good health.

The rearrangement joins TRBV3-1 (or the pseudogene TRBV3-2) to TRBJ1-2; no definite D call. Per the germline V gene, CDR1 is LGHDT and CDR2 is YNNKEL (reference sequence). V was clipped by 3 bases and J by 0 bases, with 11 bases between them. CDR3 length: 15 residues. CDR3 sequence (DNA): TGTGCCAGCAGCCATACGAGAGTCTCTAACTATGGCTACACCTTC. Encoded protein: CASSHTRVSNYGYTF.

This chain uses TRBV6-2 or TRBV6-3 with TRBJ2-3, with TRBD2 matching 9 bases. The CDR3 contains 16 residues. V dropped 2 bases and J dropped 4; count of bases not matched to a gene: 7. Germline CDR1 MNHEY, CDR2 SVGEGT. The CDR3 loop is CASSYQGLALADTQYF. CDR3 DNA: TGTGCCAGCAGTTACCAGGGACTAGCTTTGGCAGATACGCAGTATTTT.

J is TRBJ2-1 and V is TRBV5-1; D is perhaps TRBD2 (7 bases). This CDR3 has 14 amino acids. Germline values: CDR1 SGHRS, CDR2 YFSETQ. V was pared by 1 base and J by 8 bases, with 13 bases between. For the CDR3, the DNA is TGCGCCAGCAGCTTGCGGGGGGCCGGGGATGAGCAGTTCTTC. Its translation is CASSLRGAGDEQFF.

This chain links TRBV4-1 with TRBJ1-1; D is perhaps TRBD1 (6 bases). The germline CDR1 and CDR2 sequences are MGHRA and YSYEKL. The V end was cut by 3 bases, the J end by 1 base, with 15 bases between. There are 16 residues in the CDR3. Here the CDR3 DNA reads TGCGCCAGCAGCCAGGGCAGGGGATCGACGAACACTGAAGCTTTCTTT. Translation gives CASSQGRGSTNTEAFF.

The V and J genes are TRBV7-2 and TRBJ1-1; D uncertain. CDR1 is SGHTA, CDR2 FQGNSA, per germline. This CDR3 contains 14 residues. V dropped 1 base and J dropped 0 bases, with 6 bases sitting between them. CDR3 bases: TGTGCCAGCAGCTTAGGTGCATTGAACACTGAAGCTTTCTTT. This encodes CASSLGALNTEAFF.

The chain employs TRBV7-2 and TRBJ1-1; D is ambiguous. The CDR3 covers 14 residues. Germline lookup yields CDR1 SGHTA and CDR2 FQGNSA. V was trimmed by 2 bases and J by 0 bases, leaving 7 bases between them. CDR3: CASSLLGMNTEAFF. CDR3 nucleotides: TGTGCCAGCAGCTTATTGGGTATGAACACTGAAGCTTTCTTT.

The chain uses TRBV19 and TRBJ1-2, with D uncertain. V lost 5 bases and J 8 bases, leaving 21 bases between the germline ends. Germline V lookup: CDR1 LNHDA, CDR2 SQIVND (reference sequence). The CDR3 is 15 residues long. The chain's CDR3 is CASSARHVGGFGYTF. The CDR3 DNA reads TGTGCCAGTAGTGCCCGACACGTGGGCGGGTTCGGCTACACCTTC.

This chain links TRBV10-3 with TRBJ2-7; 10 bases line up with TRBD2. The germline gives CDR1 ENHRY, CDR2 SYGVKD. With 11 bases clipped from V and 2 bases from J, the junction kept 15 bases outside the gene matches. The CDR3 runs to 16 residues. CDR3 in DNA: TGTGCCTCCCGAGCCCAGGGCCTAGCGGGGGCCTACGAGCAGTACTTC. Its protein product is CASRAQGLAGAYEQYF.

V gene TRBV7-3 combines with J gene TRBJ2-1; 13 nucleotides agree with TRBD2. The CDR3 extends over 17 amino acids. After removal of 5 bases from V and 8 bases from J, the junction contained 12 bases not matched to a gene. The germline gives CDR1 SGHTA, CDR2 FQGTGA. The CDR3 region has the DNA TGTGCCAGCAGCCAAAGTCGGGGGACTAGCGGGGTCGATGAGCAGTTCTTC. Its protein is CASSQSRGTSGVDEQFF.

The chain couples TRBV7-9 to TRBJ1-4, with D perhaps TRBD1 (6 bases). The CDR3 has 16 amino acids. Germline V gene sequence: CDR1 SEHNR, CDR2 FQNEAQ (reference sequence). Between the trimmed V and J ends, which lost 4 bases and 6 bases, there was a span of 18 bases. The CDR3 spells CASSSRQGSIDEKLFF. Written as DNA, the CDR3 is TGTGCCAGCAGCTCTCGTCAGGGGAGTATTGATGAAAAACTGTTTTTT.

The chain is built from TRBV6-5 and TRBJ2-2, with D hard to call. Trimming shortened V by 6 bases and J by 1 base, and 12 bases separated the two germline ends. The CDR3 runs 15 residues. CDR1 is MNHEY, CDR2 SVGAGI, per germline. The CDR3 DNA follows: TGTGCCAGCAGCTCCCCCAGGCGGAACACCGGGGAGCTGTTTTTT. The encoded protein is CASSSPRRNTGELFF.

Concerning this clone itself: The same CDR3 also results from other DNA sequences found in this sample. The CDR3 DNA reads TGTGCCATCAGTGAGTCGCGACAGAACTATGGCTACACCTTC. This translates into CAISESRQNYGYTF. The genes are TRBV10-3 and TRBJ1-2, with TRBD1 as a possible D gene (5 bases). V lost 0 bases to trimming and J lost 2 bases, with 7 bases between them. Germline lookup yields CDR1 ENHRY and CDR2 SYGVKD. The CDR3 covers 14 residues.

The genes are TRBV4-3 and TRBJ2-3; weak D call: TRBD2 (6 bases). Deletions cut 3 bases from V and 3 bases from J, with 16 bases between. This CDR3 has 16 amino acids. In germline, CDR1 is LGHNA, CDR2 YSLEER. The CDR3 bases are TGCGCCAGCAGCCAGCTCGGGGGAAGCGGTACAGATACGCAGTATTTT. Residues: CASSQLGGSGTDTQYF.

This clone has just a few counts. The chain carries TRBV6-5 and TRBJ2-6, with TRBD1 matching over 9 bases. The V and J ends lost 8 bases and 12 bases, in that order; junction bases with no gene match: 14. The germline CDR1 and CDR2 sequences are MNHEY and SVGAGI. The CDR3 contains 15 residues. The CDR3 loop reads CASEGSRDRVRVLTF. The CDR3 DNA reads as TGTGCCAGCGAAGGCAGCCGGGACAGGGTGCGCGTCCTGACTTTC.

The chain joins TRBV28 to TRBJ1-5; D gene uncertain. This CDR3 is 14 amino acids long. V gave up 6 bases and J gave up 0 bases, with 9 bases separating them. The germline V gene encodes CDR1 MDHEN and CDR2 SYDVKM. The CDR3 bases are TGTGCCAGCAGCCCCCAGATTAGCAATCAGCCCCAGCATTTT. Protein sequence: CASSPQISNQPQHF. Based on the CDR3 plus reference TRBV28 and TRBJ1-5, the full variable domain is DVKVTQSSRYLVKRTGEKVFLECVQDMDHENMFWYRQDPGLGLRLIYFSYDVKMKEKGDIPEGYSVSREKKERFSLILESASTNQTSMYLCASSPQISNQPQHFGDGTRLSIL.

The chain employs TRBV7-2 and TRBJ1-1; a possible D gene is TRBD1 (5 bases). With 5 bases removed from V and 0 bases from J, the gap between germline ends came to 13 bases. The CDR3 covers 15 residues. Germline V CDR1 and CDR2: SGHTA, FQGNSA. The CDR3 nucleotides are TGTGCCAGCAGCAAAAGGGACGGAATGAACACTGAAGCTTTCTTT. As protein: CASSKRDGMNTEAFF. Using reference TRBV7-2 and TRBJ1-1 for the parts outside the CDR3, the full variable domain is GAGVSQSPSNKVTEKGKDVELRCDPISGHTALYWYRQSLGQGLEFLIYFQGNSAPDKSGLPSDRFSAERTGGSVSTLTIQRTQQEDSAVYLCASSKRDGMNTEAFFGQGTRLTVV.

The chain couples TRBV27 to TRBJ1-2; D is unresolved. The V end lost 5 bases, the J end lost 5 bases, and 15 bases lay between the germline ends. CDR3 length equals 14 residues. Per germline, CDR1 MNHEY and CDR2 SMNVEV (reference sequence). DNA of the CDR3: TGTGCCAGCAGTGACCTAGGGAAAGTTTATGGCTACACCTTC. Amino acids: CASSDLGKVYGYTF.

This clone was observed a few times. This chain connects TRBV10-3 to TRBJ2-7; 8 bases are a match to TRBD1. In germline, CDR1 is ENHRY, CDR2 SYGVKD. The CDR3 is 14 amino acids. Unmatched junction bases numbered 4, after V lost 4 bases and J lost 2 bases. CDR3 sequence reads: CAISGGTGTYEQYF. In DNA form, the CDR3 reads TGTGCCATCAGTGGGGGGACAGGTACCTACGAGCAGTACTTC.

This clone was detected only once. The V and J genes are TRBV7-2 and TRBJ2-3, with 8 bases identical to TRBD2. CDR1 is SGHTA and CDR2 is FQGNSA in the germline V gene. Losses at the gene ends were 3 bases for V and 6 bases for J; bases not matched to a gene: 8. This CDR3 contains 15 residues. CDR3 sequence (DNA): TGTGCCAGCAGCTTTAGGATAGCGGGGAAGGATACGCAGTATTTT. It encodes CASSFRIAGKDTQYF.

The chain joins TRBV27 to TRBJ2-1; possibly TRBD1 or TRBD2 for D (5 bases each). CDR1 is MNHEY and CDR2 is SMNVEV in the germline V gene (reference sequence). There are 16 residues in the CDR3. V lost 4 bases to trimming and J lost 1 base, with 14 bases between them. The CDR3 reads CASSSRDPASYNEQFF. The DNA of the CDR3 is TGTGCCAGCAGTTCCAGGGACCCCGCATCCTACAATGAGCAGTTCTTC.

This sequence joins TRBV6-5 and TRBJ1-2; 12 nucleotides match TRBD1. This CDR3 is 15 amino acids long. Germline CDR1 MNHEY, CDR2 SVGAGI. V was clipped by 4 bases and J by 4 bases; unmatched bases: 4. The chain's CDR3 is CASSSGQGASYGYTF. The CDR3 bases are TGTGCCAGCAGTTCGGGACAGGGGGCGTCCTATGGCTACACCTTC.

CDR3 coding DNA: TGTGCCATCAGTGTCATGGTCGGAACTAACTATGGCTACACCTTC. Amino acids: CAISVMVGTNYGYTF. This chain connects TRBV10-3 to TRBJ1-2; D not certain. CDR1 ENHRY and CDR2 SYGVKD come from the germline V gene. This CDR3 has 15 amino acids. V lost 4 bases and J 0 bases, leaving 12 bases between the germline ends.

The CDR3 region has the DNA TGTGCCAGCACCAGGGGCGGACAGAGACCCTACGAGCAGTACTTC. Its translation: CASTRGGQRPYEQYF. The V call is TRBV6-5, the J call TRBJ2-7, with D maybe TRBD1 (6 bases). Trimming cost V 7 bases and J 2 bases, with 18 bases left between them. Germline lookup yields CDR1 MNHEY and CDR2 SVGAGI. The CDR3 has 15 amino acids.

CDR3 DNA: TGTGCCAGCAGCCAAGATCTTGGGGTGGGGGGCGATTCACCCCTCCACTTT. This translates into CASSQDLGVGGDSPLHF. V gene TRBV14 combines with J gene TRBJ1-6, with D maybe TRBD1 (6 bases). The CDR3 covers 17 residues. V was cut by 0 bases and J by 8 bases, with 17 bases left in between. The germline CDR1 and CDR2 sequences are SGHDN and FVKESK.

The V and J genes are TRBV27 and TRBJ2-4; D might be TRBD1 (6 bases). Germline V gene lookup returns CDR1 MNHEY and CDR2 SMNVEV (reference sequence). The CDR3 covers 17 residues. V was pared by 4 bases and J by 3 bases, with 19 bases between. CDR3 in amino acids: CASSSRRVLGGKNIQYF. The CDR3, as DNA: TGTGCCAGCAGTTCCCGCAGGGTGTTAGGGGGCAAAAACATTCAGTACTTC.

The rearrangement uses TRBV19 and TRBJ2-6; no clear D gene. CDR1 LNHDA and CDR2 SQIVND come from the germline V gene (reference sequence). Trimming pared 6 bases from V and 1 base from J, leaving 4 bases between. The CDR3 has 13 residues. The CDR3 DNA is TGTGCCAGTAGCCAGTCTGGGGCCAACGTCCTGACTTTC. Translated: CASSQSGANVLTF.

V is TRBV6-2 or TRBV6-3 and J is TRBJ2-1, with 12 bases identical to TRBD1. Looked up from germline, CDR1 is MNHEY and CDR2 is SVGEGT. This CDR3 region has 16 residues. After removal of 2 bases from V and 6 bases from J, the junction contained 5 bases not matched to a gene. The CDR3 here is CASSYAGQGARNEQFF. The CDR3 DNA sequence: TGTGCCAGCAGTTACGCGGGACAGGGGGCCCGCAATGAGCAGTTCTTC.

This chain links TRBV20-1 with TRBJ1-1; no firm D call. The CDR3 is made up of 12 amino acids. V was cut by 3 bases and J by 7 bases, with 12 bases left in between. Germline-derived CDR1 and CDR2 are DFQATT and SNEGSKA (reference sequence). The CDR3 sequence is CSASGTDVEAFF. The DNA of the CDR3 is TGCAGTGCTAGTGGTACAGACGTTGAAGCTTTCTTT.